The 13 T cell receptor beta chains in this list originate from one sample, sequenced in a study of shared clonotypes between healthy human individuals. Profiling relied on immunoSEQ multiplex PCR, and the TCRdb table lists in-frame clones only, not all of them. The table includes millions of clones, 85% to 95% detected once. Specimen: naive CD4+ T cells sorted from blood. As to subset: CD45RA+ positively selected. The receptors derive from a young man in good health.

Details on this clone: Other DNA sequences from this sample encode an identical CDR3 as well. CDR3 region: CAWSVRQGAYEQYF. CDR3 nucleotide sequence: TGTGCCTGGAGCGTTCGACAGGGGGCCTACGAGCAGTACTTC. This chain joins TRBV30 and TRBJ2-7; 9 positions agree with TRBD1. Per germline, CDR1 GTSNPN and CDR2 SVGIG (reference sequence). The V gene end was trimmed by 3 bases and the J gene end by 2 bases; junction bases not matched to a gene: 5. The CDR3 sequence is 14 residues long.

The chain combines TRBV6-6 with TRBJ2-1; D is possibly TRBD2 (6 bases). CDR3 length equals 15 residues. Trimming took off 5 bases at V and 8 bases at J, with 19 bases between the two ends. The germline gives CDR1 MNHNY, CDR2 SVGAGI (reference sequence). The CDR3 spells CASSTRTLGGDEQFF. The DNA for the CDR3 is TGTGCCAGCAGTACGCGGACCCTGGGGGGTGATGAGCAGTTCTTC.

The J gene is TRBJ1-1, the V gene TRBV28, with D unclear. CDR1 is MDHEN, CDR2 SYDVKM, per germline. V was cut by 6 bases and J by 2 bases, with 10 bases left in between. This CDR3 has 13 amino acids. The CDR3 region has the DNA TGTGCCAGCAGCACCCATCTAAACACTGAAGCTTTCTTT. Its protein is CASSTHLNTEAFF.

Remarks on this clone: One base away lies a much larger clone, so this may be a sequencing read error. Additional DNA sequences in this sample encode the identical CDR3. The chain uses TRBV5-1 and TRBJ1-5, with D possibly being TRBD1 (5 bases). Germline V gene sequence: CDR1 SGHRS, CDR2 YFSETQ. V lost 0 bases and J 0 bases, leaving 7 bases between the germline ends. This CDR3 spans 15 amino acids. CDR3 residues: CASSLVGDSNQPQHF. CDR3 bases: TGCGCCAGCAGCTTGGTGGGGGATAGCAATCAGCCCCAGCATTTT.

V gene TRBV7-2 combines with J gene TRBJ2-7; D remains unclear. The CDR3 length is 14 residues. Trimming cost V 0 bases and J 7 bases, with 13 bases left between them. Germline values: CDR1 SGHTA, CDR2 FQGNSA. CDR3 sequence (DNA): TGTGCCAGCAGCTTAGCTATAGTGACCAGAGAGCAGTACTTC. Protein product: CASSLAIVTREQYF.

V gene TRBV6-6 combines with J gene TRBJ2-1; D not resolved. The length of the CDR3 is 16 residues. V was clipped by 5 bases and J by 5 bases, with 19 bases between them. Germline CDR1 and CDR2: MNHNY and SVGAGI (reference sequence). The CDR3 spells CASSTRARILNNEQFF. CDR3 nucleotides: TGTGCCAGCAGTACACGGGCCCGGATACTGAACAATGAGCAGTTCTTC.

The chain joins TRBV2 to TRBJ1-4; D unclear. The V gene's germline CDR1 is SNHLY and CDR2 FYNNEI. The CDR3 is made up of 15 amino acids. V lost 5 bases and J 8 bases, leaving 18 bases between the germline ends. As DNA, the CDR3 is TGTGCCAGCAGTAACGACATCTATGGTTCAGAAAAACTGTTTTTT. Its protein is CASSNDIYGSEKLFF.

This chain uses TRBV11-1 with TRBJ1-5, with D tentatively TRBD1 (6 bases). Trimming removed 5 bases at V and 6 bases at J, with 14 bases between. This CDR3 region has 14 residues. Per germline, CDR1 SGHAT and CDR2 FQDESV (reference sequence). DNA for the CDR3: TGTGCCAGCAGCCCCGCAGGGGCTTTTCAGCCCCAGCATTTT. Translation gives CASSPAGAFQPQHF.

The genes are TRBV7-8 and TRBJ2-2; D is unresolved. CDR3 length: 15 amino acids. Germline values: CDR1 SGHVS, CDR2 FQNEAQ. Trimming removed 1 base from V and 0 bases from J, with 6 bases in between. The CDR3 nucleotides read TGTGCCAGCAGCTTAGACGGGCCGAACACCGGGGAGCTGTTTTTT. Translation: CASSLDGPNTGELFF.

As to this clone: Other DNA sequences within the sample encode an identical CDR3. The chain has TRBV5-1 and TRBJ1-1, with no clear D. Germline loops: CDR1 SGHRS, CDR2 YFSETQ. This CDR3 comprises 13 residues. V shed 2 bases and J shed 4 bases, with 9 bases lying between them. The CDR3 DNA sequence: TGCGCCAGCAGCTTAGAGGTGGTCACTGAAGCTTTCTTT. Its protein product is CASSLEVVTEAFF.

The chain combines TRBV9 with TRBJ2-5, with 9 bases fitting TRBD2. The J call may be faulty, since TRBJ2-7 better matches the DNA end. This CDR3 is built from 14 residues. Germline values: CDR1 SGDLS, CDR2 YYNGEE. For the CDR3, the DNA is TGTGCCAGCAGCGAGACTAGCGGCTCTTACGAGCAGTACTTC. Translated: CASSETSGSYEQYF.

The CDR3 DNA sequence: TGTGCCAGCGGTGGGGCGCGGACAGGTTCCTACGAGCAGTACTTC. Its protein product is CASGGARTGSYEQYF. The rearrangement joins TRBV27 to TRBJ2-7; 7 bases agree with TRBD1. The germline gives CDR1 MNHEY, CDR2 SMNVEV (reference sequence). The CDR3 spans 15 residues. With V trimmed by 8 bases and J by 1 base, 11 bases remained unmatched.

Of note for this clone: Just one base apart from a much larger clone, this may be a read error. Other DNA sequences of this sample code for an identical CDR3. The chain has TRBV7-8 and TRBJ2-7; D not resolved. Germline V gene sequence: CDR1 SGHVS, CDR2 FQNEAQ. V was pared by 2 bases and J by 4 bases, with 3 bases between. The CDR3 is 11 residues long. The CDR3 DNA is TGTGCCAGCAGCTTATCATACGAGCAGTACTTC. It is translated as CASSLSYEQYF.